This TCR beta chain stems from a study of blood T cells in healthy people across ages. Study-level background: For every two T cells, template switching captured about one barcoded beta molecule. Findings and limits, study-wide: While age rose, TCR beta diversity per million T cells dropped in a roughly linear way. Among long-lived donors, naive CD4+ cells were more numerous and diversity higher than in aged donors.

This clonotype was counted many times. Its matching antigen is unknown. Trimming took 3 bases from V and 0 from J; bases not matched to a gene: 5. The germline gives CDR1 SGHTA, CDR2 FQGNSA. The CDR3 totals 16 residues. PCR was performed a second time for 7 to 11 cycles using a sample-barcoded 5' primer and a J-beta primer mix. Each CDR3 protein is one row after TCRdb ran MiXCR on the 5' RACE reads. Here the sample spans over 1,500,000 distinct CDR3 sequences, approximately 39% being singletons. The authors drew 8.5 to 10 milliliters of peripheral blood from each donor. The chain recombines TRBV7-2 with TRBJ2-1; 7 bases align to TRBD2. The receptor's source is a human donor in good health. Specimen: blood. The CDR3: CASSFFGGSSYNEQFF. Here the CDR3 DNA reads TGTGCCAGCAGCTTTTTCGGGGGGAGCTCCTACAATGAGCAGTTCTTC.